This T cell receptor (beta chain) was recorded in a study of blood T cells in healthy people across ages. Study at large: Capture via template switching afforded approximately one barcoded beta molecule per two T cells. Overall study results and limits: When one million T cells were used, diversity estimates were thought to be underestimates.

Primed by a sample-barcoded 5' primer and a J-beta primer mix, a second PCR proceeded for about 6 to 11 cycles. TCRdb used MiXCR to reprocess the 5' RACE reads, holding one entry per CDR3 protein. The table lists fewer than 950,000 distinct CDR3 sequences, about 53% of them singletons. Concerning this clonotype itself: The antigen is unknown.

CDR1 and CDR2 (germline): MDHEN, SYDVKM. Losses at the gene ends were 7 bases for V and 11 bases for J; bases not matched to a gene: 15. The CDR3 is made up of 14 amino acids. Caucasian, healthy and from Russia, the donors were aged between roughly 6 and 100. J is TRBJ2-5 and V is TRBV28, with 8 bases aligning to TRBD2. The sequence came from a man at least 80 years old in good health. Sequenced sample: blood. Here the CDR3 reads CASTPSGSVYEQYF. For the CDR3, the DNA is TGTGCCAGCACCCCCAGCGGGAGCGTGTATGAGCAGTACTTC.